This entry concerns a single T cell receptor (beta chain). TCRdb's table, derived via immunoSEQ multiplex PCR, lists solely in-frame clones and lacks some. This repertoire shows more than 50,000 clones, around two thirds found once; its top ten account for over 3.5%. This sample was included in a study of T cells in tumors after PD-1 blockade. In the study overall: Excluded were patients with checkpoint blockade, immunosuppressants, or radiotherapy or other anti-cancer therapy within 4 weeks. Treatment was either pembrolizumab 200 mg every 3 weeks or cemiplimab 350 mg every 2 weeks. Daily vismodegib 150 mg continued in a subset of anti-PD-1-treated patients. Mean per blood sample: 95,000 to 130,000 templates (about 24,000-260,000), around 38,000 unique clonotypes.

This CDR3 comprises 14 residues. Germline-derived CDR1 and CDR2 are MNHEY and SVGAGI. With V trimmed by 4 bases and J by 3 bases, 6 bases remained unmatched. The material sequenced was PBMCs, taken after anti-PD-1 treatment. The TCR comes from a human donor with basal cell carcinoma. The gene calls are TRBV6-5 and TRBJ2-7, with 7 bases matching TRBD2. Written as DNA, the CDR3 is TGTGCCAGCAGTTCACCGGGACTACGCTACGAGCAGTACTTC. Translation gives CASSSPGLRYEQYF.